The 32 T cell receptor beta chains reported below all come from one sample, sequenced in a study of blood T cell repertoires in COVID-19. TCRdb's copy holds only in-frame clones and misses some; the assay was immunoSEQ multiplex PCR. The profile shows 200,000 to 300,000 clones, 80% to 90% of them singletons. The sequenced material came from peripheral blood. The receptors were gathered from a man older than 75 with acute or convalescent COVID-19.

The chain employs TRBV6-5 and TRBJ2-1; 9 nucleotides agree with TRBD1. The CDR3 runs to 15 residues. The V gene's germline CDR1 is MNHEY and CDR2 SVGAGI. Germline trimming cut 6 bases from V and 6 bases from J; bases unmatched to any gene: 9. CDR3 nucleotide sequence: TGTGCCAGCAGCTTTCAGGACAGGGGTAGCAATGAGCAGTTCTTC. Protein: CASSFQDRGSNEQFF.

The chain uses TRBV5-1 and TRBJ2-5, with a tentative D call TRBD2 (6 bases). Per germline, CDR1 SGHRS and CDR2 YFSETQ. The CDR3 covers 15 residues. V lost 2 bases, J lost 5 bases, and 16 bases lay in between. Here the CDR3 reads CASSFLGSFGETQYF. The CDR3 DNA reads TGCGCCAGCAGCTTCCTCGGGAGCTTCGGGGAGACCCAGTACTTC.

V is TRBV19 and J is TRBJ1-2; no clear D gene. The CDR3 is 15 residues long. The germline V gene has CDR1 LNHDA and CDR2 SQIVND (reference sequence). The germline V and J ends were trimmed by 0 bases and 0 bases, with 8 bases remaining between them. CDR3 loop: CASSIDGETNYGYTF. CDR3 DNA: TGTGCCAGTAGTATAGACGGTGAGACTAACTATGGCTACACCTTC.

The rearrangement links TRBV9 to TRBJ2-5; maybe TRBD1 (6 bases). Germline V gives CDR1 SGDLS, CDR2 YYNGEE. Deletions cut 0 bases from V and 4 bases from J, with 16 bases between. The CDR3 is 16 residues long. The CDR3 coding sequence is TGTGCCAGCAGCGTAGGGCCCCAGGGGTCTGGAGAGACCCAGTACTTC. It codes for CASSVGPQGSGETQYF. Together with reference TRBV9 and TRBJ2-5, the CDR3 gives the full variable domain: DSGVTQTPKHLITATGQRVTLRCSPRSGDLSVYWYQQSLDQGLQFLIQYYNGEERAKGNILERFSAQQFPDLHSELNLSSLELGDSALYFCASSVGPQGSGETQYFGPGTRLLVL.

Remarks on this clone: Other DNA sequences in this sample translate to the same CDR3. This sequence joins TRBV28 and TRBJ1-1; D perhaps matches TRBD1 (5 bases). Germline CDR1 and CDR2: MDHEN and SYDVKM. This CDR3 has 14 residues. With 1 base removed from V and 1 base from J, the gap between germline ends came to 7 bases. CDR3: CASSLLGGNTEAFF. The DNA of the CDR3 is TGTGCCAGCAGTTTATTGGGGGGGAACACTGAAGCTTTCTTT.

The chain has TRBV7-2 and TRBJ1-2; weak D call: TRBD1 (6 bases). CDR1 is SGHTA and CDR2 is FQGNSA in the germline V gene. CDR3 length: 15 amino acids. The V end was cut by 5 bases, the J end by 5 bases, with 18 bases between. CDR3 in amino acids: CASSPDRTGGYGYTF. The CDR3 bases are TGTGCCAGCAGCCCAGACAGGACGGGAGGGTATGGCTACACCTTC.

This rearrangement joins TRBV10-3 to TRBJ2-1; possible D gene TRBD1, 6 bases. V shed 2 bases and J shed 1 base, with 9 bases lying between them. Looked up from germline, CDR1 is ENHRY and CDR2 is SYGVKD. This CDR3 has 15 amino acids. CDR3 region: CAISEGQGSYNEQFF. DNA of the CDR3: TGTGCCATCAGTGAGGGTCAGGGGTCCTACAATGAGCAGTTCTTC.

This chain connects TRBV5-1 to TRBJ2-1; TRBD1 matches 8 bases. Trimming at V came to 5 bases and at J to 9 bases, leaving 22 bases not matched to a gene. This CDR3 region has 18 residues. Looked up from germline, CDR1 is SGHRS and CDR2 is YFSETQ. The CDR3: CASSGAGGETSSIGEQFF. The DNA for the CDR3 is TGCGCCAGCAGTGGGGCAGGGGGCGAAACCTCCTCGATAGGTGAGCAGTTCTTC.

The V call is TRBV5-1, the J call TRBJ2-5; 14 bases are shared with TRBD2. CDR3 size: 17 residues. Per germline, CDR1 SGHRS and CDR2 YFSETQ. With 0 bases clipped from V and 4 bases from J, the junction kept 5 bases outside the gene matches. The CDR3 here is CASSLGGLAGDVETQYF. CDR3 DNA: TGCGCCAGCAGCTTGGGGGGACTAGCGGGAGATGTAGAGACCCAGTACTTC.

The sample holds a few counts of this clone. The genes are TRBV4-2 and TRBJ1-1; 7 nucleotides match TRBD1. The CDR3 is 14 amino acids. Germline V gene data show CDR1 as LGHNA and CDR2 as YNFKEQ. After removal of 0 bases from V and 6 bases from J, the junction contained 4 bases not matched to a gene. The CDR3 region has the DNA TGTGCCAGCAGCCAAGATAGACAGGGCCCTGAAGCTTTCTTT. This gives the protein CASSQDRQGPEAFF.

This chain joins TRBV7-2 and TRBJ1-2, with 12 nucleotides matching TRBD1. The CDR3 has 17 amino acids. J was trimmed by 4 bases and V by 4 bases; bases with no gene match: 10. The germline V gene has CDR1 SGHTA and CDR2 FQGNSA. CDR3 region: CASSSGGQGAGLYGYTF. DNA for the CDR3: TGTGCCAGCAGCTCAGGGGGACAGGGGGCCGGACTCTATGGCTACACCTTC.

This rearrangement joins TRBV10-3 to TRBJ1-3; D is unresolved. The germline V and J ends were trimmed by 2 bases and 4 bases, with 24 bases remaining between them. Germline V lookup: CDR1 ENHRY, CDR2 SYGVKD. This CDR3 region has 19 residues. The CDR3 region is CAISEINPPSGWWGNTIYF. The CDR3 nucleotides read TGTGCCATCAGTGAGATAAACCCCCCCTCCGGTTGGTGGGGAAACACCATATATTTT.

The chain recombines TRBV7-8 with TRBJ2-7; D is perhaps TRBD2 (5 bases). CDR3 length: 13 residues. Trimming cost V 7 bases and J 6 bases, with 16 bases left between them. Per germline, CDR1 SGHVS and CDR2 FQNEAQ. The CDR3 DNA reads TGTGCCAGCAATTTTCGGGGTTCGGCCGAGCAGTACTTC. This gives the protein CASNFRGSAEQYF.

This rearrangement joins TRBV27 to TRBJ2-7; D perhaps matches TRBD1 (6 bases). The CDR3 runs to 15 residues. Deletions cut 3 bases from V and 1 base from J, with 13 bases between. Germline V gene sequence: CDR1 MNHEY, CDR2 SMNVEV (reference sequence). The CDR3 DNA reads as TGTGCCAGCAGTTTGGGTACAGGGAATTCCTACGAGCAGTACTTC. This codes for CASSLGTGNSYEQYF.

The chain combines TRBV10-1 with TRBJ2-3, with D tentatively TRBD2 (7 bases). CDR3 length: 17 amino acids. The ends were cut back, 6 bases at V and 3 bases at J, with 22 bases in the middle. Germline CDR1 is WNHNN and CDR2 is SYGVQD (reference sequence). CDR3 nucleotides: TGCGCCAGCAGACCCAAGGTTCGGGGGGCGTCTACAGATACGCAGTATTTT. Amino acids: CASRPKVRGASTDTQYF.

The chain has TRBV18 and TRBJ2-2; D gene unclear. The CDR3 is 14 amino acids. Deletions cut 3 bases from V and 0 bases from J, with 5 bases between. Germline V gene sequence: CDR1 KGHSH, CDR2 LQKENI. CDR3 sequence reads: CASSPVTNTGELFF. The CDR3 region has the DNA TGTGCCAGCTCACCCGTTACGAACACCGGGGAGCTGTTTTTT.

This chain connects TRBV18 to TRBJ2-3, with D perhaps TRBD1 (6 bases). This CDR3 comprises 16 residues. V was cut by 2 bases and J by 2 bases, with 14 bases left in between. Per germline, CDR1 KGHSH and CDR2 LQKENI. Here the CDR3 DNA reads TGTGCCAGCTCACCAAGGACAGATTATCTCACAGATACGCAGTATTTT. Translation gives CASSPRTDYLTDTQYF.

The chain employs TRBV5-1 and TRBJ2-1; the match to TRBD2 covers 10 bases. Germline lookup yields CDR1 SGHRS and CDR2 YFSETQ. With 2 bases clipped from V and 14 bases from J, the junction kept 4 bases outside the gene matches. The CDR3 is 12 residues long. CDR3: CASSLSGGEEFF. Here the CDR3 DNA reads TGCGCCAGCAGCTTAAGCGGGGGGGAGGAGTTCTTC.

The genes are TRBV29-1 and TRBJ2-3, with TRBD2 matching 11 bases. The J segment lost 1 base and the V segment lost 7 bases, leaving 4 bases of the junction unmatched. The CDR3 is 14 residues long. Germline V gene sequence: CDR1 SQVTM, CDR2 ANQGSEA. CDR3 DNA: TGCAGCGCTTGGACTAGCGGGCGCACAGATACGCAGTATTTT. It specifies CSAWTSGRTDTQYF.

J is TRBJ1-1 and V is TRBV3-1 (or the pseudogene TRBV3-2); 9 bases align to TRBD1. Unmatched junction bases numbered 6, after V lost 4 bases and J lost 6 bases. CDR1 LGHDT and CDR2 YNNKEL come from the germline V gene (reference sequence). The CDR3 is 14 residues long. The CDR3 is CASSLRDRDSEAFF. The CDR3 DNA is TGTGCCAGCAGCCTCCGGGACAGGGATTCTGAAGCTTTCTTT.

The V and J genes are TRBV7-9 and TRBJ2-7; possibly TRBD2 for D (7 bases). The V gene lost 0 bases and the J gene lost 7 bases, with 13 bases spanning the gap. From germline, CDR1 is SEHNR and CDR2 FQNEAQ (reference sequence). The CDR3 has 14 amino acids. CDR3 coding DNA: TGTGCCAGCAGCTTAGCGGGGGGGCCGAGAGAGCAGTACTTC. This sequence encodes CASSLAGGPREQYF.

The genes are TRBV7-6 and TRBJ2-7; TRBD2 aligns across 10 bases. J was trimmed by 5 bases and V by 2 bases; bases with no gene match: 6. The CDR3 has 15 amino acids. CDR1 and CDR2 from the germline V gene are SGHVS and FNYEAQ. The CDR3, as DNA: TGTGCCAGCAGCTTAAGCCTAGCGGGAGCAGACGAGCAGTACTTC. Residues: CASSLSLAGADEQYF. Full variable domain (outside the CDR3, taken from reference TRBV7-6 and TRBJ2-7): GAGVSQSPRYKVTKRGQDVALRCDPISGHVSLYWYRQALGQGPEFLTYFNYEAQQDKSGLPNDRFSAERPEGSISTLTIQRTEQRDSAMYRCASSLSLAGADEQYFGPGTRLTVT.

The chain has TRBV5-1 and TRBJ1-4, with 10 bases aligning to TRBD1. This CDR3 is 16 amino acids long. Trimming at V came to 4 bases and at J to 2 bases, leaving 5 bases not matched to a gene. CDR1 and CDR2 (germline): SGHRS, YFSETQ. The chain's CDR3 is CASSRQGALTNEKLFF. CDR3 coding DNA: TGCGCCAGCAGCCGACAGGGGGCTCTGACTAATGAAAAACTGTTTTTT.

The chain combines TRBV6-5 with TRBJ1-4; TRBD1 is a possible D gene (5 bases). V lost 2 bases, J lost 2 bases, and 9 bases lay in between. Per the germline V gene, CDR1 is MNHEY and CDR2 is SVGAGI. This CDR3 is 15 amino acids long. The CDR3 sequence is CASSYGARTNEKLFF. In nucleotides, the CDR3 is TGTGCCAGCAGTTACGGGGCGAGGACTAATGAAAAACTGTTTTTT.

This clone showed up just once. The chain recombines TRBV29-1 with TRBJ1-2; D is possibly TRBD1 (6 bases). The V gene's germline CDR1 is SQVTM and CDR2 ANQGSEA. Trimming removed 0 bases at V and 5 bases at J, with 16 bases between. The CDR3 totals 15 residues. CDR3 region: CSVEDLGRGRYGYTF. The CDR3 nucleotides are TGCAGCGTTGAAGATCTTGGCAGGGGCCGGTATGGCTACACCTTC. The full variable domain, rest sourced from reference TRBV29-1 and TRBJ1-2, is SAVISQKPSRDICQRGTSLTIQCQVDSQVTMMFWYRQQPGQSLTLIATANQGSEATYESGFVIDKFPISRPNLTFSTLTVSNMSPEDSSIYLCSVEDLGRGRYGYTFGSGTRLTVV.

The chain recombines TRBV19 with TRBJ2-2; tentative D call: TRBD2 (6 bases). Trimming took 7 bases from V and 3 from J, leaving 18 bases between them. CDR1 and CDR2 (germline): LNHDA, SQIVND (reference sequence). The CDR3 covers 16 residues. The chain's CDR3 is CASIGGGRRDTGELFF. The CDR3, as DNA: TGTGCCAGTATCGGAGGAGGGAGGAGGGACACCGGGGAGCTGTTTTTT.

The rearrangement uses TRBV5-4 and TRBJ2-1, with 9 nucleotides matching TRBD1. The germline V gene has CDR1 SGHNT and CDR2 YYREEE (reference sequence). The CDR3 spans 15 residues. The trim removed 5 bases at V and 3 bases at J, leaving 6 bases unmatched. CDR3 residues: CASSRTGALYNEQFF. The CDR3, as DNA: TGTGCCAGCAGTCGGACAGGGGCACTCTACAATGAGCAGTTCTTC.

This clone occurred once. This rearrangement joins TRBV25-1 to TRBJ2-3; D might be TRBD2 (5 bases). Deletions cut 1 base from V and 4 bases from J, with 9 bases between. Germline V gene data show CDR1 as MGHDK and CDR2 as SYGVNS. The CDR3 consists of 14 residues. The CDR3: CASSELLVADTQYF. The CDR3 DNA is TGTGCCAGCAGTGAATTACTAGTCGCAGATACGCAGTATTTT.

The rearrangement links TRBV11-2 to TRBJ2-7, with 8 bases identical to TRBD2. Germline V gene sequence: CDR1 SGHAT, CDR2 FQNNGV. The ends lost 2 bases at V and 3 bases at J; junction bases unmatched: 9. This CDR3 has 16 amino acids. CDR3 sequence: CASSLRVGSGGYEQYF. Written as DNA, the CDR3 is TGTGCCAGCAGCTTAAGGGTCGGGAGCGGGGGCTACGAGCAGTACTTC.

The CDR3 DNA reads as TGTGCCAGCACCACCCCGACAGGGCGGAACACCATATATTTT. It yields the protein CASTTPTGRNTIYF. This chain joins TRBV6-6 and TRBJ1-3; 7 nucleotides align to TRBD1. Germline assignment: CDR1 MNHNY and CDR2 SVGAGI (reference sequence). The V segment lost 7 bases and the J segment 7 bases; nucleotides outside the gene matches: 10. The CDR3 length is 14 residues.

The chain links TRBV5-6 to TRBJ2-3; D call uncertain. This CDR3 comprises 12 residues. Germline CDR1 is SGHDT and CDR2 is YYEEEE. Trimming took off 4 bases at V and 2 bases at J, with 5 bases between the two ends. The CDR3: CASSRFTDTQYF. The CDR3 DNA follows: TGTGCCAGCAGCCGTTTCACAGATACGCAGTATTTT.

Written as DNA, the CDR3 is TGTGCCAGCAGCCCCCCGGGGGGTGTCTATGAGCAGTTCTTC. Translated: CASSPPGGVYEQFF. V gene TRBV3-1 (or the pseudogene TRBV3-2) combines with J gene TRBJ2-1, with 7 nucleotides matching TRBD2. Trimming at V came to 4 bases and at J to 8 bases, leaving 8 bases not matched to a gene. Germline assignment: CDR1 LGHDT and CDR2 YNNKEL (reference sequence). The CDR3 is 14 residues long.